Each of the 23 T cell receptor beta chains below was sequenced from the same sample in a study of OX40 agonist ivuxolimab in advanced cancers. The repertoire was sequenced with immunoSEQ multiplex PCR; TCRdb's copy has only in-frame clones and lacks some. Found here are 70,000 to 95,000 clones, about 82% of them singletons; the top ten hold 5.5% to 8%. The material was CD4+ or CD8+ T cells sorted from blood, obtained in a trial of the OX40 agonist ivuxolimab. Source of these receptors: an adult with an advanced solid tumor such as melanoma, head and neck, liver or kidney cancer.

This chain connects TRBV18 to TRBJ1-2; 9 bases are shared with TRBD1. This CDR3 is 16 amino acids long. The germline CDR1 and CDR2 sequences are KGHSH and LQKENI. The junction had 6 bases not matched to a gene; V was cut back by 2 bases and J by 2 bases. CDR3 sequence reads: CASSPSQGAYNYGYTF. The CDR3 nucleotides read TGTGCCAGCTCACCATCACAGGGGGCGTACAACTATGGCTACACCTTC. The whole variable domain, remainder taken from reference TRBV18 and TRBJ1-2, is NAGVMQNPRHLVRRRGQEARLRCSPMKGHSHVYWYRQLPEEGLKFMVYLQKENIIDESGMPKERFSAEFPKEGPSILRIQQVVRGDSAAYFCASSPSQGAYNYGYTFGSGTRLTVV.

The V call is TRBV7-3, the J call TRBJ2-1, with 7 bases aligning to TRBD2. This CDR3 contains 13 residues. CDR1 and CDR2 from the germline V gene are SGHTA and FQGTGA. With 3 bases clipped from V and 9 bases from J, the junction kept 5 bases outside the gene matches. The CDR3 loop is CASSFERGGEQFF. The CDR3 nucleotides are TGTGCCAGCAGCTTCGAGCGGGGTGGTGAGCAGTTCTTC.

The gene calls are TRBV7-6 and TRBJ2-7; D is possibly TRBD1 or TRBD2 (5 bases each). Germline loops: CDR1 SGHVS, CDR2 FNYEAQ. This CDR3 is 13 amino acids long. V was cut by 6 bases and J by 4 bases, with 13 bases left in between. This CDR3 reads CASSPHGGYEQYF. CDR3 DNA sequence: TGTGCCAGCAGTCCCCATGGGGGATACGAGCAGTACTTC. The full variable domain, with the rest looked up from reference TRBV7-6 and TRBJ2-7, is GAGVSQSPRYKVTKRGQDVALRCDPISGHVSLYWYRQALGQGPEFLTYFNYEAQQDKSGLPNDRFSAERPEGSISTLTIQRTEQRDSAMYRCASSPHGGYEQYFGPGTRLTVT.

This sequence joins TRBV5-1 and TRBJ1-1; 8 nucleotides match TRBD1. Trimming at V came to 9 bases and at J to 3 bases, leaving 4 bases not matched to a gene. The length of the CDR3 is 12 residues. CDR1 and CDR2 from the germline V gene are SGHRS and YFSETQ. The CDR3 loop reads CANKQGDTEAFF. The DNA for the CDR3 is TGCGCCAACAAACAGGGGGACACTGAAGCTTTCTTT.

V is TRBV30 and J is TRBJ2-5; D is ambiguous. Between the trimmed V and J ends, which lost 0 bases and 0 bases, there was a span of 5 bases. The CDR3 extends over 13 amino acids. The germline CDR1 and CDR2 sequences are GTSNPN and SVGIG (reference sequence). CDR3 loop: CAWSVQYQETQYF. DNA for the CDR3: TGTGCCTGGAGTGTGCAGTACCAAGAGACCCAGTACTTC. Looking up the rest from reference TRBV30 and TRBJ2-5 gives the full variable domain: SQTIHQWPATLVQPVGSPLSLECTVEGTSNPNLYWYRQAAGRGLQLLFYSVGIGQISSEVPQNLSASRPQDRQFILSSKKLLLSDSGFYLCAWSVQYQETQYFGPGTRLLVL.

The gene calls are TRBV9 and TRBJ1-4, with a tentative D call TRBD1 (6 bases). V lost 4 bases and J 7 bases, leaving 20 bases between the germline ends. The CDR3 covers 16 residues. Germline V gives CDR1 SGDLS, CDR2 YYNGEE. DNA for the CDR3: TGTGCCAGCAGCCCTCCCTTAACAGGGTGGGGTGAAAAACTGTTTTTT. Residues: CASSPPLTGWGEKLFF.

This clone was observed many times. The CDR3, as DNA: TGTGCCAGCAGAGAAGGGGCTTTCACAGATACGCAGTATTTT. It specifies CASREGAFTDTQYF. The J gene is TRBJ2-3, the V gene TRBV6-5; a possible D gene is TRBD1 (5 bases). V dropped 6 bases and J dropped 2 bases, with 12 bases sitting between them. The CDR3 loop spans 14 amino acids. Germline CDR1 reads MNHEY; CDR2 reads SVGAGI.

In its sample, this clone was seen a few times. The chain carries TRBV9 and TRBJ2-3; 8 positions match TRBD2. CDR3 size: 13 residues. J lost 4 bases, V lost 4 bases, and 2 bases had no gene match. Germline V gene data show CDR1 as SGDLS and CDR2 as YYNGEE. CDR3 region: CASSTSGSDTQYF. CDR3 DNA sequence: TGTGCCAGCAGCACTAGCGGTTCAGATACGCAGTATTTT.

This CDR3 is CASTTSGNQQETQYF. In nucleotides, the CDR3 is TGTGCCAGCACCACCTCAGGGAACCAGCAGGAGACCCAGTACTTC. This chain links TRBV5-4 with TRBJ2-5; the D gene is possibly TRBD1 (5 bases). Germline lookup yields CDR1 SGHNT and CDR2 YYREEE (reference sequence). The germline V and J ends were trimmed by 6 bases and 5 bases, with 20 bases remaining between them. This CDR3 has 15 residues. Based on the CDR3 plus reference TRBV5-4 and TRBJ2-5, the full variable domain is ETGVTQSPTHLIKTRGQQVTLRCSSQSGHNTVSWYQQALGQGPQFIFQYYREEENGRGNFPPRFSGLQFPNYSSELNVNALELDDSALYLCASTTSGNQQETQYFGPGTRLLVL.

In its sample, this clone was seen a few times. CDR3 sequence: CATGQGESPLHF. DNA of the CDR3: TGTGCCACCGGACAGGGGGAATCACCCCTCCACTTT. The chain links TRBV10-3 to TRBJ1-6; 10 nucleotides align to TRBD1. CDR1 and CDR2 (germline): ENHRY, SYGVKD. There are 12 residues in the CDR3. V gave up 10 bases and J gave up 10 bases; unmatched junction bases: 4.

This clone showed up just a few times. This chain uses TRBV5-4 with TRBJ1-5, with D possibly TRBD1 on 5 matching bases. CDR3 length: 15 residues. V shed 10 bases and J shed 5 bases, with 22 bases lying between them. Germline V gene data show CDR1 as SGHNT and CDR2 as YYREEE (reference sequence). The CDR3 DNA reads as TGTGCCTTTACCCGGGGCGGAGGGGCGGATCAGCCCCAGCATTTT. It translates to CAFTRGGGADQPQHF.

The chain recombines TRBV6-4 with TRBJ2-2, with D uncertain. Germline CDR1 and CDR2: MRHNA and SNTAGT. Trimming pared 6 bases from V and 1 base from J, leaving 9 bases between. This CDR3 is 14 amino acids long. CDR3 amino acids: CASRPRQNTGELFF. Here the CDR3 DNA reads TGTGCCAGCAGACCTCGACAGAACACCGGGGAGCTGTTTTTT.

This clone has a single count. The rearrangement uses TRBV9 and TRBJ2-1; D assignment may be TRBD1 or TRBD2 (6 bases each). The CDR3 sequence is 14 residues long. CDR1 is SGDLS, CDR2 YYNGEE, per germline. V lost 1 base, J lost 3 bases, and 8 bases lay in between. CDR3 amino acids: CASSVRGDYNEQFF. The CDR3 DNA sequence: TGTGCCAGCAGCGTAAGGGGGGACTACAATGAGCAGTTCTTC.

J is TRBJ2-4 and V is TRBV7-2, with 13 bases aligning to TRBD2. Germline V gives CDR1 SGHTA, CDR2 FQGNSA. CDR3 length: 15 amino acids. Trimming took 5 bases from V and 9 from J; bases not matched to a gene: 7. CDR3 amino acids: CASSRTSGGSTIQYF. The CDR3 DNA sequence: TGTGCCAGCAGCCGGACTAGCGGGGGATCAACCATTCAGTACTTC.

The chain links TRBV9 to TRBJ1-5; no definite D call. Deletions cut 1 base from V and 5 bases from J, with 7 bases between. This CDR3 has 13 residues. CDR1 is SGDLS and CDR2 is YYNGEE in the germline V gene. CDR3 DNA sequence: TGTGCCAGCAGCGTAAGTCAAGATCAGCCCCAGCATTTT. It translates to CASSVSQDQPQHF.

The rearrangement uses TRBV7-3 and TRBJ2-3; 7 nucleotides agree with TRBD2. V was pared by 5 bases and J by 3 bases, with 5 bases of the junction left unmatched. This CDR3 has 14 amino acids. Germline CDR1 reads SGHTA; CDR2 reads FQGTGA. The CDR3 loop is CASSNRGRTDTQYF. The CDR3 DNA follows: TGTGCCAGCAGCAACCGCGGGAGAACAGATACGCAGTATTTT.

The chain recombines TRBV6-1 with TRBJ1-2, with no clear D. Trimming removed 1 base from V and 8 bases from J, with 11 bases in between. Germline assignment: CDR1 MNHNS and CDR2 SASEGT. The CDR3 spans 13 residues. CDR3 amino acids: CASSEVGVRGYTF. Here the CDR3 DNA reads TGTGCCAGCAGTGAAGTTGGGGTGCGAGGCTACACCTTC.

The rearrangement joins TRBV7-6 to TRBJ2-2; D gene unclear. CDR1 is SGHVS, CDR2 FNYEAQ, per germline. Between the trimmed V and J ends, which lost 2 bases and 4 bases, there was a span of 8 bases. This CDR3 is built from 14 residues. For the CDR3, the DNA is TGTGCCAGCAGCTTAAGGTCGGCCACCGGGGAGCTGTTTTTT. Amino acids: CASSLRSATGELFF.

V and J are TRBV30 and TRBJ1-1, with D tentatively TRBD1 (6 bases). Germline V lookup: CDR1 GTSNPN, CDR2 SVGIG (reference sequence). The V end lost 4 bases, the J end lost 2 bases, and 11 bases lay between the germline ends. The CDR3 runs to 13 residues. CDR3 sequence: CAWKGGGNTEAFF. The CDR3 region has the DNA TGTGCCTGGAAAGGGGGGGGTAACACTGAAGCTTTCTTT.

V and J are TRBV2 and TRBJ2-3; perhaps TRBD2 as D (6 bases). Germline V CDR1 and CDR2: SNHLY, FYNNEI. With 8 bases removed from V and 2 bases from J, the gap between germline ends came to 20 bases. This CDR3 is built from 16 residues. CDR3 region: CASSVGGYGVTDTQYF. CDR3 bases: TGTGCCAGCTCGGTTGGGGGGTACGGGGTCACAGATACGCAGTATTTT.

V usage is TRBV6-1 and J usage is TRBJ2-7, with a possible D match to TRBD1 (5 bases). In germline, CDR1 is MNHNS, CDR2 SASEGT. The CDR3 covers 14 residues. Trimming left V 6 bases short and J 0 bases short, with 12 bases between. CDR3 nucleotide sequence: TGTGCCAGCAGCAATGACAGAGGCTCCTACGAGCAGTACTTC. This sequence encodes CASSNDRGSYEQYF.

The V and J genes are TRBV28 and TRBJ1-4; TRBD1 matches at 8 bases. Germline-derived CDR1 and CDR2 are MDHEN and SYDVKM. CDR3 length: 15 residues. V was clipped by 0 bases and J by 5 bases; unmatched bases: 2. The CDR3 DNA reads as TGTGCCAGCAGTTTATGGACAGGGGCCAATGAAAAACTGTTTTTT. This gives the protein CASSLWTGANEKLFF.

This clone was detected once. J is TRBJ2-3 and V is TRBV5-4, with unresolved D. Germline V gene sequence: CDR1 SGHNT, CDR2 YYREEE (reference sequence). The CDR3 length is 15 residues. V was shortened by 0 bases and J by 0 bases, with 8 bases between the two germline ends. CDR3 sequence: CASSLDVGSTDTQYF. The CDR3 DNA follows: TGTGCCAGCAGCTTGGATGTCGGAAGCACAGATACGCAGTATTTT.